These 28 T cell receptor beta chains originate from one sample sequenced in a study of blood T cell repertoires in COVID-19. Profiled with immunoSEQ multiplex PCR; TCRdb holds only in-frame clones, not every one. The sample has some 19,000 clones; 85% to 90% are singletons. The sequencing sample was made of peripheral blood. These receptors originate from a man in his sixties with active COVID-19.

In DNA, the CDR3 is TGTGCCAGCAGCTTAGATGGAGTACACACAGATACGCAGTATTTT. Translating it yields CASSLDGVHTDTQYF. V and J are TRBV7-2 and TRBJ2-3; D gene ambiguous. CDR1 SGHTA and CDR2 FQGNSA come from the germline V gene. Trimming pared 1 base from V and 2 bases from J, leaving 10 bases between. This CDR3 has 15 residues.

The gene calls are TRBV4-3 and TRBJ2-1; 11 bases are shared with TRBD2. From germline, CDR1 is LGHNA and CDR2 YSLEER. The CDR3 runs 16 residues. The junction had 4 bases not matched to a gene; V was cut back by 0 bases and J by 6 bases. The CDR3 region is CASSQEASGGFNEQFF. Written as DNA, the CDR3 is TGCGCCAGCAGCCAAGAGGCTAGCGGGGGGTTCAATGAGCAGTTCTTC.

CDR3 nucleotides: TGTGCCAGCAGTTTATATGGGGGCGTCAACACTGAAGCTTTCTTT. Translated, it gives CASSLYGGVNTEAFF. The chain is built from TRBV27 and TRBJ1-1; possibly TRBD1 for D (6 bases). V lost 1 base to trimming and J lost 2 bases, with 11 bases between them. CDR1 is MNHEY, CDR2 SMNVEV, per germline (reference sequence). The CDR3 has 15 amino acids.

The V call is TRBV29-1, the J call TRBJ1-1, with D unresolved. There are 14 residues in the CDR3. Germline assignment: CDR1 SQVTM and CDR2 ANQGSEA. V was clipped by 5 bases and J by 0 bases, with 13 bases between them. The CDR3 coding sequence is TGCAGCGTTTCGAAACTAGTTATGAACACTGAAGCTTTCTTT. It is translated as CSVSKLVMNTEAFF.

The V and J genes are TRBV9 and TRBJ2-7; D not certain. CDR1 and CDR2 from the germline V gene are SGDLS and YYNGEE. Trimming pared 4 bases from V and 6 bases from J, leaving 11 bases between. This CDR3 contains 12 residues. This CDR3 is CASSTLIGEQYF. The CDR3, as DNA: TGTGCCAGCAGCACACTAATAGGCGAGCAGTACTTC. Complete variable domain (other parts from reference TRBV9 and TRBJ2-7): DSGVTQTPKHLITATGQRVTLRCSPRSGDLSVYWYQQSLDQGLQFLIQYYNGEERAKGNILERFSAQQFPDLHSELNLSSLELGDSALYFCASSTLIGEQYFGPGTRLTVT.

V is TRBV2 and J is TRBJ1-4; D is ambiguous. This CDR3 spans 13 amino acids. CDR1 is SNHLY and CDR2 is FYNNEI in the germline V gene. V lost 7 bases and J lost 4, with 10 bases in between. The CDR3 DNA reads TGTGCCAGCACCGGGGATTTTAATGAAAAACTGTTTTTT. This codes for CASTGDFNEKLFF.

The gene calls are TRBV19 and TRBJ2-5; 9 bases map to TRBD1. Looked up from germline, CDR1 is LNHDA and CDR2 is SQIVND (reference sequence). The CDR3 loop spans 18 amino acids. With V trimmed by 5 bases and J by 4 bases, 17 bases remained unmatched. DNA of the CDR3: TGTGCCAGTAGTCTGCCTCCCGGGACAGGGTCAGCGAGAGAGACCCAGTACTTC. Protein sequence: CASSLPPGTGSARETQYF.

The chain links TRBV9 to TRBJ2-5; 8 nucleotides match TRBD1. The ends lost 4 bases at V and 0 bases at J; junction bases unmatched: 5. Germline V gives CDR1 SGDLS, CDR2 YYNGEE. The CDR3 runs to 15 residues. The CDR3 DNA reads as TGTGCCAGCAGCCCAACAGGGGGAGACCAAGAGACCCAGTACTTC. This codes for CASSPTGGDQETQYF.

The rearrangement links TRBV19 to TRBJ1-5; D gene uncertain. Deletions cut 0 bases from V and 1 base from J, with 10 bases between. Looked up from germline, CDR1 is LNHDA and CDR2 is SQIVND (reference sequence). There are 16 residues in the CDR3. The CDR3 DNA reads TGTGCCAGTAGTATAGAGGAGGGAAGGAGCAATCAGCCCCAGCATTTT. Encoded protein: CASSIEEGRSNQPQHF.

The chain joins TRBV4-1 to TRBJ1-2; 7 bases agree with TRBD1. The CDR3 loop spans 13 amino acids. Germline CDR1 and CDR2: MGHRA and YSYEKL. J lost 6 bases, V lost 3 bases, and 4 bases had no gene match. CDR3 sequence reads: CASSHAGGNGYTF. CDR3 nucleotides: TGCGCCAGCAGCCATGCAGGGGGAAATGGCTACACCTTC.

The gene calls are TRBV5-4 and TRBJ2-1, with TRBD2 identical over 8 bases. Germline loops: CDR1 SGHNT, CDR2 YYREEE (reference sequence). The J segment lost 8 bases and the V segment lost 6 bases, leaving 7 bases of the junction unmatched. The CDR3 runs 13 residues. In nucleotides, the CDR3 is TGTGCCAGCACCACGGGGGGGGTATATGAGCAGTTCTTC. This translates into CASTTGGVYEQFF. The variable domain in full, with the rest retrieved from reference TRBV5-4 and TRBJ2-1, is ETGVTQSPTHLIKTRGQQVTLRCSSQSGHNTVSWYQQALGQGPQFIFQYYREEENGRGNFPPRFSGLQFPNYSSELNVNALELDDSALYLCASTTGGVYEQFFGPGTRLTVL.

This sequence joins TRBV2 and TRBJ1-4; the D gene is possibly TRBD1 (6 bases). Trimming took 4 bases from V and 11 from J, leaving 20 bases between them. This CDR3 has 15 residues. CDR1 and CDR2 (germline): SNHLY, FYNNEI. In DNA, the CDR3 is TGTGCCAGCAGTGGAGGGGGATTAGGGATTGGGAAACTGTTTTTT. Its protein is CASSGGGLGIGKLFF.

The chain joins TRBV4-1 to TRBJ1-4; possibly TRBD1 for D (5 bases). CDR3 length: 16 residues. CDR1 MGHRA and CDR2 YSYEKL come from the germline V gene. The V gene lost 4 bases and the J gene lost 8 bases, with 20 bases spanning the gap. CDR3 nucleotide sequence: TGCGCCAGCAGCCTCGCACTTCAGGGTTTAGGGGAAAAACTGTTTTTT. Encoded protein: CASSLALQGLGEKLFF.

The gene calls are TRBV3-1 (or the pseudogene TRBV3-2) and TRBJ1-2; D gene uncertain. The CDR3 totals 14 residues. Germline CDR1 and CDR2: LGHDT and YNNKEL (reference sequence). V was cut by 1 base and J by 4 bases, with 10 bases left in between. This CDR3 reads CASSQGSESYGYTF. The CDR3 region has the DNA TGTGCCAGCAGCCAAGGCTCAGAAAGCTATGGCTACACCTTC.

The chain joins TRBV3-1 (or the pseudogene TRBV3-2) to TRBJ2-3, with 10 bases aligning to TRBD2. With V trimmed by 1 base and J by 5 bases, 6 bases remained unmatched. CDR3 size: 16 residues. Germline CDR1 LGHDT, CDR2 YNNKEL (reference sequence). The CDR3 DNA sequence: TGTGCCAGCAGCCAAGGCCTAGCGGGGGCGATAGATACGCAGTATTTT. Encoded protein: CASSQGLAGAIDTQYF.

The chain uses TRBV11-2 and TRBJ1-2, with 8 bases matching TRBD1. V was pared by 2 bases and J by 8 bases, with 10 bases of the junction left unmatched. This CDR3 contains 15 residues. Germline assignment: CDR1 SGHAT and CDR2 FQNNGV. This CDR3 is CASSLKDRVIGGYTF. The CDR3 coding sequence is TGTGCCAGCAGCTTAAAGGACAGGGTCATTGGCGGCTACACCTTC.

The chain carries TRBV7-8 and TRBJ1-1; D not resolved. Between the trimmed V and J ends, which lost 2 bases and 7 bases, there was a span of 5 bases. CDR3 length: 11 residues. Germline assignment: CDR1 SGHVS and CDR2 FQNEAQ. The CDR3 here is CASSLRVEAFF. The CDR3 DNA reads as TGTGCCAGCAGCTTACGGGTTGAAGCTTTCTTT.

V and J are TRBV3-1 (or the pseudogene TRBV3-2) and TRBJ2-6; 11 nucleotides match TRBD2. Germline values: CDR1 LGHDT, CDR2 YNNKEL (reference sequence). The CDR3 runs to 18 residues. The V and J ends lost 2 bases and 0 bases, in that order; junction bases with no gene match: 3. The DNA for the CDR3 is TGTGCCAGCAGCCAATTAGCGGGAGGGGGCTCTGGGGCCAACGTCCTGACTTTC. It yields the protein CASSQLAGGGSGANVLTF.

This chain links TRBV5-6 with TRBJ1-5, with a tentative D call TRBD1 (5 bases). Germline V gene lookup returns CDR1 SGHDT and CDR2 YYEEEE. Deletions cut 0 bases from V and 0 bases from J, with 13 bases between. CDR3 length: 17 residues. The chain's CDR3 is CASSLARRGYSNQPQHF. In nucleotides, the CDR3 is TGTGCCAGCAGCTTGGCCCGGAGGGGATATAGCAATCAGCCCCAGCATTTT. The whole variable domain, filled in from reference TRBV5-6 and TRBJ1-5, reads DAGVTQSPTHLIKTRGQQVTLRCSPKSGHDTVSWYQQALGQGPQFIFQYYEEEERQRGNFPDRFSGHQFPNYSSELNVNALLLGDSALYLCASSLARRGYSNQPQHFGDGTRLSIL.

This chain uses TRBV2 with TRBJ2-5; 7 positions agree with TRBD2. Germline CDR1 SNHLY, CDR2 FYNNEI. J gave up 0 bases and V 8 bases, and 9 bases lay outside the gene matches. This CDR3 has 15 residues. The CDR3 reads CASGREGLYQETQYF. CDR3 DNA: TGTGCCAGCGGCAGGGAGGGTTTGTACCAAGAGACCCAGTACTTC.

The rearrangement links TRBV7-2 to TRBJ2-4, with 9 bases fitting TRBD2. The CDR3 consists of 16 residues. Germline V gene lookup returns CDR1 SGHTA and CDR2 FQGNSA. Losses at the gene ends were 4 bases for V and 3 bases for J; bases not matched to a gene: 7. The CDR3: CASSSGVAGDKNIQYF. The CDR3 DNA sequence: TGTGCCAGCAGCTCCGGGGTAGCGGGGGACAAAAACATTCAGTACTTC.

Here the CDR3 reads CASVTGGDGSYEQYF. The CDR3 DNA follows: TGTGCCAGCGTCACGGGAGGGGATGGCTCCTACGAGCAGTACTTC. The chain employs TRBV28 and TRBJ2-7; 8 bases map to TRBD2. Germline CDR1 MDHEN, CDR2 SYDVKM. J gave up 0 bases and V 8 bases, and 9 bases lay outside the gene matches. The CDR3 is 15 amino acids.

The chain couples TRBV11-3 to TRBJ1-2, with TRBD1 matching over 7 bases. The CDR3 has 16 amino acids. Germline CDR1 and CDR2: SGHNT and YENEEA. The J segment lost 8 bases and the V segment lost 0 bases, leaving 12 bases of the junction unmatched. The CDR3 loop is CASSLEGRQGKYGYTF. For the CDR3, the DNA is TGTGCCAGCAGCTTAGAAGGTCGACAGGGAAAGTACGGCTACACCTTC.

V is TRBV2 and J is TRBJ1-2; maybe TRBD1 (6 bases). Germline lookup yields CDR1 SNHLY and CDR2 FYNNEI. The CDR3 totals 12 residues. Trimming pared 10 bases from V and 8 bases from J, leaving 17 bases between. The CDR3 loop reads CATTTGFGGYTF. CDR3 DNA: TGTGCCACCACGACAGGTTTTGGGGGCTACACCTTC.

This sequence joins TRBV5-1 and TRBJ2-7, with D perhaps TRBD1 (6 bases). V dropped 5 bases and J dropped 5 bases, with 17 bases sitting between them. Germline V gene lookup returns CDR1 SGHRS and CDR2 YFSETQ. The CDR3 totals 14 residues. Here the CDR3 DNA reads TGCGCCAGCAGAACCGGGACAACAAGTAACGAGCAGTACTTC. Translating gives CASRTGTTSNEQYF.

V and J are TRBV7-2 and TRBJ2-2, with a possible D match to TRBD2 (6 bases). With 5 bases removed from V and 6 bases from J, the gap between germline ends came to 19 bases. This CDR3 has 16 amino acids. Germline V gene data show CDR1 as SGHTA and CDR2 as FQGNSA. The CDR3 is CASSPRGLHVAGELFF. CDR3 coding DNA: TGTGCCAGCAGCCCACGGGGACTTCATGTGGCCGGGGAGCTGTTTTTT.

The V and J genes are TRBV19 and TRBJ2-3; 9 bases fit TRBD1. This CDR3 contains 16 residues. V shed 7 bases and J 3 bases; nucleotides not matched to a gene: 11. Germline-derived CDR1 and CDR2 are LNHDA and SQIVND (reference sequence). The CDR3 bases are TGTGCCAGTAACTATAAGACAGGGGGATTGACAGATACGCAGTATTTT. As protein: CASNYKTGGLTDTQYF.

Turning to this clone: The sample contains more than one DNA sequence encoding this CDR3. The V call is TRBV5-4, the J call TRBJ1-6; TRBD1 agrees at 7 bases. The trim removed 4 bases at V and 9 bases at J, leaving 7 bases unmatched. The CDR3 consists of 14 residues. Germline CDR1 reads SGHNT; CDR2 reads YYREEE (reference sequence). The CDR3 DNA reads TGTGCCAGCAGCCACGACAGGGTGGGTTCACCCCTCCACTTT. This encodes CASSHDRVGSPLHF.